This T cell receptor beta chain emerged from a study of blood T cell repertoires in COVID-19. Study information: Italy, Spain and the United States were the sources of the convalescent and acute COVID-19 samples.

Sequencing used immunoSEQ multiplex PCR; TCRdb keeps in-frame clones, though not all of them. The sample holds about 200,000 clones, about 90% seen once. Germline V CDR1 and CDR2: SGHAT, FQDESV (reference sequence). The trim removed 1 base at V and 4 bases at J, leaving 4 bases unmatched. The CDR3 covers 15 residues. Everyone who took part was roughly 18 to 89 years old, and they came from about 25 US areas. This rearrangement joins TRBV11-1 to TRBJ2-1, with TRBD1 identical over 7 bases. This sequence originates from a man aged 30-40 years who had recovered from COVID-19. Sequenced: PBMCs or T cells enriched from blood (not recorded which). CDR3 residues: CASSLVGQTYNEQFF. The CDR3 nucleotides are TGTGCCAGCAGCTTAGTGGGACAGACATACAATGAGCAGTTCTTC.